Below, 19 T cell receptor beta chains from the same sample are listed, as sequenced in a study of shared clonotypes between healthy human individuals. Assay used: immunoSEQ multiplex PCR; TCRdb lists only in-frame clones, some missing. The profile shows about 490,000 clones, over 60% of them singletons. The sequenced material came from PBMCs. Receptors were obtained from a woman aged 40-49 years in good health. Some clones in this sample may be carry-over from other donors' samples.

With respect to this clone: This is likely an artifact of a read error, given a far larger clone one base away. The sample contains more than one DNA sequence encoding this CDR3. The chain recombines TRBV10-3 with TRBJ2-3; 8 positions match TRBD1. The ends lost 6 bases at V and 3 bases at J; junction bases unmatched: 5. The CDR3 is 14 amino acids. Germline V gene data show CDR1 as ENHRY and CDR2 as SYGVKD. CDR3 in DNA: TGTGCCATCAGCGGGACAGGTACAACAGATACGCAGTATTTT. Translating it yields CAISGTGTTDTQYF.

The rearrangement uses TRBV10-3 and TRBJ2-7; 7 nucleotides match TRBD2. V shed 2 bases and J 5 bases; nucleotides not matched to a gene: 9. CDR1 and CDR2 from the germline V gene are ENHRY and SYGVKD. This CDR3 has 15 residues. The CDR3 coding sequence is TGTGCCATCAGTGAGCCCGGACTAGGGTCCCACGAGCAGTACTTC. Protein product: CAISEPGLGSHEQYF.

As concerns this clone: With only one base between it and a far larger clone, this is likely a read error. The rearrangement joins TRBV5-4 to TRBJ1-2; 7 bases fit TRBD1. V dropped 4 bases and J dropped 4; count of bases not matched to a gene: 1. Germline V gene lookup returns CDR1 SGHNT and CDR2 YYREEE (reference sequence). The length of the CDR3 is 12 residues. The DNA of the CDR3 is TGTGCCAGCAGCCAGGGGGGCTATGGCTACACCTTC. It is translated as CASSQGGYGYTF.

J is TRBJ2-2 and V is TRBV29-1; possible D gene TRBD2, 6 bases. Trimming took 4 bases from V and 2 from J, leaving 11 bases between them. The CDR3 extends over 14 amino acids. Germline CDR1 is SQVTM and CDR2 is ANQGSEA. In nucleotides, the CDR3 is TGCAGCGTTGGACGTAGCGGCAACACCGGGGAGCTGTTTTTT. Protein: CSVGRSGNTGELFF.

This clone was seen only a few times. The genes are TRBV21-1 and TRBJ1-2; TRBD1, as called in the table, went unchecked against the DNA. TRBV21-1 is reported as a pseudogene. The CDR3 consists of 15 residues. CDR3 amino acids: CASSKWPGVRRGYTF. The DNA of the CDR3 is TGTGCCAGCAGCAAATGGCCAGGGGTAAGGCGCGGCTACACCTTC.

V and J are TRBV6-6 and TRBJ2-6; TRBD1 matches at 9 bases. Germline values: CDR1 MNHNY, CDR2 SVGAGI (reference sequence). With V trimmed by 8 bases and J by 1 base, 0 bases remained unmatched. This CDR3 is built from 14 residues. CDR3 in amino acids: CASDRGSGANVLTF. The CDR3 region has the DNA TGTGCCAGCGACAGGGGGTCTGGGGCCAACGTCCTGACTTTC.

This chain connects TRBV4-1 to TRBJ1-3, with TRBD1 matching over 11 bases. Germline V gene data show CDR1 as MGHRA and CDR2 as YSYEKL. The CDR3 length is 18 residues. The trim removed 0 bases at V and 4 bases at J, leaving 8 bases unmatched. Here the CDR3 reads CASSQEGTGGYTGNTIYF. In DNA form, the CDR3 reads TGCGCCAGCAGCCAAGAAGGGACAGGGGGTTATACCGGAAACACCATATATTTT.

Remarks on this clone: Compared with germline, one end of the junction differs, possibly owing to a read error. Other DNA sequences of this sample code for an identical CDR3. This chain connects TRBV28 to TRBJ1-4, with D perhaps TRBD1 (6 bases). CDR1 and CDR2 (germline): MDHEN, SYDVKM. This CDR3 has 15 residues. CDR3 DNA sequence: TGTGCCAGCAGTCCGGTACAGGGTTTCGTTGAAAAACTGTTCTTT. As protein: CASSPVQGFVEKLFF.

Comment on this clone: This may come from a read error, since a much larger clone is one base off. The chain recombines TRBV7-3 with TRBJ2-1; TRBD1 agrees at 9 bases. With V trimmed by 4 bases and J by 7 bases, 2 bases remained unmatched. CDR3 length: 13 amino acids. Germline V gene sequence: CDR1 SGHTA, CDR2 FQGTGA. The CDR3 DNA reads TGTGCCAGCAGCTCGGACAGGGGTAATGAGCAGTTCTTC. This translates into CASSSDRGNEQFF.

The chain joins TRBV4-2 to TRBJ2-2; D is unresolved. The CDR3 spans 13 residues. Looked up from germline, CDR1 is LGHNA and CDR2 is YNFKEQ. The ends were cut back, 4 bases at V and 6 bases at J, with 9 bases in the middle. The DNA of the CDR3 is TGTGCCAGCAGCCCCCGTCAGCCCGGGGAGCTGTTTTTT. This encodes CASSPRQPGELFF.

The chain employs TRBV7-2 and TRBJ2-1; 10 positions match TRBD2. With V trimmed by 5 bases and J by 5 bases, 3 bases remained unmatched. Germline-derived CDR1 and CDR2 are SGHTA and FQGNSA. The length of the CDR3 is 14 residues. CDR3 protein: CASSRTSGNNEQFF. In nucleotides, the CDR3 is TGTGCCAGCAGCCGGACTAGCGGAAACAATGAGCAGTTCTTC.

The rearrangement joins TRBV7-9 to TRBJ1-2, with 7 bases lining up with TRBD1. The V segment lost 4 bases and the J segment 2 bases; nucleotides outside the gene matches: 4. Germline CDR1 is SEHNR and CDR2 is FQNEAQ (reference sequence). This CDR3 is 14 amino acids long. Here the CDR3 reads CASSSLQGNYGYTF. The CDR3 coding sequence is TGTGCCAGCAGCTCGCTACAGGGGAACTATGGCTACACCTTC.

Details on this clone: Given a much more abundant clone one base away, this may be a read error. This same CDR3 is encoded by further DNA sequences in the sample. The genes are TRBV15 and TRBJ1-1; no reliable D call. This CDR3 comprises 13 residues. The V and J ends lost 1 base and 4 bases respectively, with 7 bases between them. From germline, CDR1 is LNHNV and CDR2 YYDKDF (reference sequence). DNA for the CDR3: TGTGCCACCAGCAGAGGAGGAGGCACTGAAGCTTTCTTT. Amino acid sequence: CATSRGGGTEAFF.

This clone was counted only a few times. The CDR3 region is CASSGGPRWETQYF. The CDR3 coding sequence is TGTGCCAGCAGCGGAGGACCACGGTGGGAGACCCAGTACTTC. The chain is built from TRBV7-2 and TRBJ2-5; possible D gene TRBD2, 5 bases. V was shortened by 5 bases and J by 5 bases, with 15 bases between the two germline ends. In germline, CDR1 is SGHTA, CDR2 FQGNSA. The CDR3 runs 14 residues.

This rearrangement joins TRBV21-1 to TRBJ2-7. TRBV21-1 is a pseudogene. The CDR3 consists of 14 residues. CDR3 sequence (DNA): TGTGCCAGCAGCCCTACCGTCGGCCCCTACGAGCAGTACTTC. Its translation is CASSPTVGPYEQYF.

This clone has more than one count but fewer than ten. The rearrangement uses TRBV9 and TRBJ2-7, with TRBD2 matching over 12 bases. Germline V gives CDR1 SGDLS, CDR2 YYNGEE. Trimming at V came to 2 bases and at J to 5 bases, leaving 5 bases not matched to a gene. This CDR3 region has 15 residues. CDR3 DNA: TGTGCCAGCAGCGTGACTAGCGGGAGCGTGAACGAGCAGTACTTC. Its translation: CASSVTSGSVNEQYF.

The V gene is TRBV5-1, the J gene TRBJ2-7; D is uncertain. The V end lost 0 bases, the J end lost 7 bases, and 11 bases lay between the germline ends. The germline V gene has CDR1 SGHRS and CDR2 YFSETQ. This CDR3 is built from 13 residues. CDR3 protein: CASSLGFRREQYF. The CDR3 DNA sequence: TGCGCCAGCAGCTTGGGGTTTCGGCGAGAGCAGTACTTC.

This chain links TRBV6-4 with TRBJ1-1; D perhaps matches TRBD1 (6 bases). Between the trimmed V and J ends, which lost 11 bases and 4 bases, there was a span of 8 bases. Germline V gene sequence: CDR1 MRHNA, CDR2 SNTAGT. The CDR3 has 10 amino acids. The CDR3 DNA reads TGTGCCCAACAGGGCACTGAAGCTTTCTTT. Protein product: CAQQGTEAFF.

This clone showed up just once. V usage is TRBV18 and J usage is TRBJ2-7; 13 bases line up with TRBD2. Germline assignment: CDR1 KGHSH and CDR2 LQKENI. Germline trimming cut 2 bases from V and 4 bases from J; bases unmatched to any gene: 2. CDR3 length: 15 residues. The CDR3 DNA reads TGTGCCAGCTCACCAGGGACTAGCGGGGCTTACGAGCAGTACTTC. Encoded protein: CASSPGTSGAYEQYF.